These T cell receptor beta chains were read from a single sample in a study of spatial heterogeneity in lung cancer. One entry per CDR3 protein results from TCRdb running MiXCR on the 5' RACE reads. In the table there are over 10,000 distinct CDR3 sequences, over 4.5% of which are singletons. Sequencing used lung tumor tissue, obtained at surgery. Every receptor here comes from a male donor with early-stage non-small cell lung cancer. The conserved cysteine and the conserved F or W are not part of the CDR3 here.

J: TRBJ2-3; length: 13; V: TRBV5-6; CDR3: ASSLGRRRTDTQY
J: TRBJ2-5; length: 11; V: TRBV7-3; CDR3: ASSEIIHGTQY
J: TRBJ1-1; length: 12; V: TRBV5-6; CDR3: ASSFGQLNTEAF
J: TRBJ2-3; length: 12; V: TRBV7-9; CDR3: ASTFGQSTDTQY
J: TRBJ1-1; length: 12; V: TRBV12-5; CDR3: ASGPGQANTEAF
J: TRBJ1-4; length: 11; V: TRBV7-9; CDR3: ASSWGDFEKLF
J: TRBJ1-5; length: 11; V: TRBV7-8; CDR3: ASSPGGRGAQH
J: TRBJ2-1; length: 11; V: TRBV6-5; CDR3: ASSLTRLAEQF
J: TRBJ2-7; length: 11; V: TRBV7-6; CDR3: ASSPRLSYEQY
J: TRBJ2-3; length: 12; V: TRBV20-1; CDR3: SARSGDGTDTQY
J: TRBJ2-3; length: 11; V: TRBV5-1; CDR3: ASSPTSTDTQY
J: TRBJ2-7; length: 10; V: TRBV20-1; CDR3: SAGDREYEQY
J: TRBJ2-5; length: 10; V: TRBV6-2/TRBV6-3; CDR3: ASCHPAEAQY
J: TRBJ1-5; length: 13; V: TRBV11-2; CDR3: ASSREWGNNQPQH
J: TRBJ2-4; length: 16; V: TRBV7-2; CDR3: ASSRRAPGSIAKNIQY
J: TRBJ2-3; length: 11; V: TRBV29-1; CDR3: SVDSSFTDTQY
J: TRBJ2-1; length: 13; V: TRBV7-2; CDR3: ASSRYWGSDNEQF
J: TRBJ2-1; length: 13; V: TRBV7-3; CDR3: ASSSHLAGGDEQF
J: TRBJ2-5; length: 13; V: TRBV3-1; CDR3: ASSQDSRPQETQY
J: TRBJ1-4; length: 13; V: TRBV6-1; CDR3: ASSVGTGGNEKLF
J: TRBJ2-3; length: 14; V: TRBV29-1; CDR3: SVSGERTGVVDTQY
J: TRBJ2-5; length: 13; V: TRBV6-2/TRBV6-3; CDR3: ASSLATLRGETQY
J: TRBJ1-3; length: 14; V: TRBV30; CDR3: AWSTLRKPSGNTIY